The 8 T cell receptor beta chains below all came from one sample that was sequenced in a study of Ad26.COV2.S vaccination and SARS-CoV-2 variants. Treatment of the sample: some 20 received Ad26.COV2.S at low or high dose, single or two shots; roughly five received placebo; per-sample allocation not given. Sampling took place 63 days after the first vaccine or placebo injection. Clones were sequenced by immunoSEQ multiplex PCR, and TCRdb holds only the in-frame ones, with some missing. This sample has around 500,000 clones, with roughly 87% found just once. Here the sequenced sample was peripheral blood, taken in a trial of Ad26.COV2.S vaccine versus placebo. The receptor set was obtained from a person aged 18-60 years who received the Ad26.COV2.S COVID-19 vaccine or a placebo.

This chain uses TRBV11-2 with TRBJ2-7; perhaps TRBD1 as D (6 bases). There are 15 residues in the CDR3. Trimming pared 5 bases from V and 2 bases from J, leaving 16 bases between. CDR1 and CDR2 from the germline V gene are SGHAT and FQNNGV. The CDR3 spells CASSPKGTTAYEQYF. The CDR3 coding sequence is TGTGCCAGCAGCCCCAAAGGGACAACAGCCTACGAGCAGTACTTC.

The table lists this clone with many counts. The V gene is TRBV25-1, the J gene TRBJ2-2; no clear D gene. The CDR3 loop spans 13 amino acids. Trimming took off 4 bases at V and 4 bases at J, with 7 bases between the two ends. The germline CDR1 and CDR2 sequences are MGHDK and SYGVNS. In DNA, the CDR3 is TGTGCCAGCAGTGGGGCTAGCACCGGGGAGCTGTTTTTT. The encoded protein is CASSGASTGELFF.

In this sample, this clone turned up once. Other DNA sequences in this sample translate to the same CDR3. The chain links TRBV5-1 to TRBJ1-2; maybe TRBD1 (6 bases). The CDR3 loop spans 13 amino acids. Germline CDR1 SGHRS, CDR2 YFSETQ. Trimming took off 4 bases at V and 3 bases at J, with 10 bases between the two ends. CDR3 nucleotide sequence: TGCGCCAGCAGCCCGGACAGCGACTATGGCTACACCTTC. As protein: CASSPDSDYGYTF.

This clone has just one count. The chain combines TRBV2 with TRBJ2-1; 7 bases match TRBD1. This CDR3 has 17 residues. Germline V CDR1 and CDR2: SNHLY, FYNNEI. The trim removed 4 bases at V and 0 bases at J, leaving 9 bases unmatched. The CDR3, as DNA: TGTGCCAGCAGTGTCGAACAGGGGACCAGCTCCTACAATGAGCAGTTCTTC. Its translation is CASSVEQGTSSYNEQFF.

V and J are TRBV10-3 and TRBJ1-3; tentative D call: TRBD1 (5 bases). Germline CDR1 and CDR2: ENHRY and SYGVKD. The CDR3 is 14 residues long. The V end lost 10 bases, the J end lost 0 bases, and 13 bases lay between the germline ends. The CDR3 DNA reads TGTGCCACCGGGACTTCCAGCTCTGGAAACACCATATATTTT. This codes for CATGTSSSGNTIYF.

Here the CDR3 DNA reads TGTGCCAGCAGTCTAGGGACCGGTGGCTACACCTTC. Its protein product is CASSLGTGGYTF. The rearrangement links TRBV28 to TRBJ1-2, with D perhaps matching TRBD1 (5 bases). Trimming pared 5 bases from V and 7 bases from J, leaving 11 bases between. Germline V lookup: CDR1 MDHEN, CDR2 SYDVKM. The CDR3 consists of 12 residues.

V gene TRBV2 combines with J gene TRBJ1-5, with 9 bases fitting TRBD1. V trimming: 5 bases; J trimming: 7 bases; junction bases outside the gene matches: 3. CDR1 is SNHLY, CDR2 FYNNEI, per germline. This CDR3 spans 13 amino acids. The CDR3 DNA reads TGTGCCAGCAGTCGGGACAGGGTCCAGCCCCAGCATTTT. The encoded protein is CASSRDRVQPQHF. Full variable domain (missing parts from reference TRBV2 and TRBJ1-5): EPEVTQTPSHQVTQMGQEVILRCVPISNHLYFYWYRQILGQKVEFLVSFYNNEISEKSEIFDDQFSVERPDGSNFTLKIRSTKLEDSAMYFCASSRDRVQPQHFGDGTRLSIL.

The chain combines TRBV29-1 with TRBJ2-7; 7 bases match TRBD1. The CDR3 contains 13 residues. CDR1 is SQVTM and CDR2 is ANQGSEA in the germline V gene. Trimming cost V 7 bases and J 5 bases; bases outside gene matches: 11. As DNA, the CDR3 is TGCAGCGATAGGACAGGAACTCGGGACGAGCAGTACTTC. Translation: CSDRTGTRDEQYF.